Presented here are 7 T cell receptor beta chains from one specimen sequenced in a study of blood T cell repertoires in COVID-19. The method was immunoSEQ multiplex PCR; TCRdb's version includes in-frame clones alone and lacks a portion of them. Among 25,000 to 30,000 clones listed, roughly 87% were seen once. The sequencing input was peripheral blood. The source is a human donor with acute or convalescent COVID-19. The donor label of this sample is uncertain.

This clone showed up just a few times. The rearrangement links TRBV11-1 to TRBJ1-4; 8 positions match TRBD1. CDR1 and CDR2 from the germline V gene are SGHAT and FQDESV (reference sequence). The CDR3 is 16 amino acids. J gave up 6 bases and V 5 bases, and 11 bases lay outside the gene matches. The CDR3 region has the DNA TGTGCCAGCAGCCACCACGGACAGGGACCAGATGAAAAACTGTTTTTT. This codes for CASSHHGQGPDEKLFF.

For the CDR3, the DNA is TGTGCCAGCAGTTTATTAGGACAGGGGGCAAGAAACACCATATATTTT. This codes for CASSLLGQGARNTIYF. This chain connects TRBV28 to TRBJ1-3; 11 bases match TRBD1. The CDR3 loop spans 16 amino acids. Germline V gene lookup returns CDR1 MDHEN and CDR2 SYDVKM. V lost 1 base, J lost 5 bases, and 4 bases stayed unmatched.

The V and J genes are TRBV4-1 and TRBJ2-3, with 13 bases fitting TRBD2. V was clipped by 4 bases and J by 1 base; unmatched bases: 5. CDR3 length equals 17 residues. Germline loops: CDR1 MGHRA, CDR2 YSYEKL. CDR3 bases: TGCGCCAGCAGCCGAACCGGACTAGCGGGGGGCACAGATACGCAGTATTTT. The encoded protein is CASSRTGLAGGTDTQYF.

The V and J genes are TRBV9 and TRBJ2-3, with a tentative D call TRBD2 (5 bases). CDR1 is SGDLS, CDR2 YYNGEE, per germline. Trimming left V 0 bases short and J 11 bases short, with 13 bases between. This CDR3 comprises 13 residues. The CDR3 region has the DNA TGTGCCAGCAGCGTAGTGGGAGCGACGATGCAGTATTTT. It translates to CASSVVGATMQYF.

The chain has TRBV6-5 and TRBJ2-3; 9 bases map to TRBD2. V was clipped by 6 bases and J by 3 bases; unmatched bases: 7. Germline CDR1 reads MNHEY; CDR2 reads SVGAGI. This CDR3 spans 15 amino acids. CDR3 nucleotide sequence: TGTGCCAGCAGGAACCGGGCGGGGGGGACAGATACGCAGTATTTT. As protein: CASRNRAGGTDTQYF.

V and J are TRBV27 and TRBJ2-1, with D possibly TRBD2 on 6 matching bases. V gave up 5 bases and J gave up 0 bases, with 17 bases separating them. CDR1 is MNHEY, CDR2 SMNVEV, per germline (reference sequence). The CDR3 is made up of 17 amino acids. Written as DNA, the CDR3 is TGTGCCAGCAGTCTCGACCAGCGGGCGTCCTCCTACAATGAGCAGTTCTTC. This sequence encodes CASSLDQRASSYNEQFF.

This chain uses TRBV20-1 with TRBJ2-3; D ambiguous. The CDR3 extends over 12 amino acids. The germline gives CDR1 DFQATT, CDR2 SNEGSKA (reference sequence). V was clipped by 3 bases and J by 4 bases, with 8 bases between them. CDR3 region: CSASPRADTQYF. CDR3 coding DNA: TGCAGTGCTAGTCCCCGGGCAGATACGCAGTATTTT.